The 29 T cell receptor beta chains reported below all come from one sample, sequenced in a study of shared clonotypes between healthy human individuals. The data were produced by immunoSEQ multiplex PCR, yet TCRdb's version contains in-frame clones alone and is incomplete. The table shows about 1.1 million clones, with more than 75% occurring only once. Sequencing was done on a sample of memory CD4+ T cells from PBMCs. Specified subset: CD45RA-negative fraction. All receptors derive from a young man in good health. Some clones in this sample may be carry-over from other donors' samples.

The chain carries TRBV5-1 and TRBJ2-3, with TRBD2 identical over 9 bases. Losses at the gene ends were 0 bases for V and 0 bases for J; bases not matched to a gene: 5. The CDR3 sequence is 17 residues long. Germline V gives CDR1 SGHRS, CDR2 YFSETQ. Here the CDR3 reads CASSLGLAGLSTDTQYF. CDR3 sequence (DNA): TGCGCCAGCAGCTTGGGCCTAGCGGGGCTGAGCACAGATACGCAGTATTTT. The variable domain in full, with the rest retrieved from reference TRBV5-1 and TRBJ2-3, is KAGVTQTPRYLIKTRGQQVTLSCSPISGHRSVSWYQQTPGQGLQFLFEYFSETQRNKGNFPGRFSGRQFSNSRSEMNVSTLELGDSALYLCASSLGLAGLSTDTQYFGPGTRLTVL.

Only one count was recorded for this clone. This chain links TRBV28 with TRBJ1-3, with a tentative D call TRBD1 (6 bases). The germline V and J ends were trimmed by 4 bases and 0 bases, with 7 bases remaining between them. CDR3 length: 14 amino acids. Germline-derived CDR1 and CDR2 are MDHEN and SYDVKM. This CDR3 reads CASSWTVSGNTIYF. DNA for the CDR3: TGTGCCAGCAGTTGGACAGTCTCTGGAAACACCATATATTTT.

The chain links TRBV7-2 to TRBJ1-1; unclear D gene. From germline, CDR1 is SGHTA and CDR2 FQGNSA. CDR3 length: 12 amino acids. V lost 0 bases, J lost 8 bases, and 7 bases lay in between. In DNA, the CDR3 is TGTGCCAGCAGCTTAGCAAACAGAGAAGCTTTCTTT. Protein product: CASSLANREAFF.

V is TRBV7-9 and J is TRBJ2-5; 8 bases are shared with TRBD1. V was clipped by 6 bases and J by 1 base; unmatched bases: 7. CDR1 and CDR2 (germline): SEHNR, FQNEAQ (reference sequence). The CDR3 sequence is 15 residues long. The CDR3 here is CASSIGQGAQETQYF. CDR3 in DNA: TGTGCCAGCAGTATCGGACAGGGTGCCCAAGAGACCCAGTACTTC.

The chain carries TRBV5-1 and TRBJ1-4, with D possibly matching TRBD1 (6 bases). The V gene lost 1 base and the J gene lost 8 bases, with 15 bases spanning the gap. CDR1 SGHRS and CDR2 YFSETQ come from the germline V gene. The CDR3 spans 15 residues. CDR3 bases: TGCGCCAGCAGCTTGTTAGGGGACAAGGGGGAAAAACTGTTTTTT. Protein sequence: CASSLLGDKGEKLFF.

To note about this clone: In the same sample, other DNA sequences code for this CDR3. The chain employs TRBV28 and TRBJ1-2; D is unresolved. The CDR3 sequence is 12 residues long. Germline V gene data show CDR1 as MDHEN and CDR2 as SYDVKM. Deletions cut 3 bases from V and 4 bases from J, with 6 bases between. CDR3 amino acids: CASSLESYGYTF. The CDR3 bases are TGTGCCAGCAGTTTGGAATCCTATGGCTACACCTTC.

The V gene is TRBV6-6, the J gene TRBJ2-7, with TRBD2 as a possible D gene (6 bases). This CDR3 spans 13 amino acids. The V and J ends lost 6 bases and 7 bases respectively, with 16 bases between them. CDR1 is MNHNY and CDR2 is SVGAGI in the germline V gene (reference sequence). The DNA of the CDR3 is TGTGCCAGCAGGGAGGCGGGGTCGGAGGAGCAGTACTTC. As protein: CASREAGSEEQYF.

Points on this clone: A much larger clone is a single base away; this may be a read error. The CDR3 DNA reads as TGTGCCAGCAGCTTAAAGGGGGCGAACACTGAAGCTTTCTTT. Translated, it gives CASSLKGANTEAFF. The J gene is TRBJ1-1, the V gene TRBV7-8, with 7 bases matching TRBD1. The J segment lost 1 base and the V segment lost 2 bases, leaving 1 base of the junction unmatched. The CDR3 is 14 residues long. Per the germline V gene, CDR1 is SGHVS and CDR2 is FQNEAQ.

The CDR3 region is CASSKTELGPYEQYF. The CDR3 DNA reads as TGCGCCAGCAGTAAAACGGAGCTTGGTCCCTACGAGCAGTACTTC. The chain recombines TRBV10-1 with TRBJ2-7; D is ambiguous. Per the germline V gene, CDR1 is WNHNN and CDR2 is SYGVQD (reference sequence). The CDR3 is 15 residues long. Trimming removed 5 bases from V and 2 bases from J, with 16 bases in between.

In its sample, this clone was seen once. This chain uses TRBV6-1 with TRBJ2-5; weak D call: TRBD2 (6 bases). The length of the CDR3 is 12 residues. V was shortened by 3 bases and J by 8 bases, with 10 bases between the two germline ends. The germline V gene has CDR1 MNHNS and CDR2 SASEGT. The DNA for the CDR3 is TGTGCCAGCAGTGATCCCGGGAGAACCCAGTACTTC. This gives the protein CASSDPGRTQYF.

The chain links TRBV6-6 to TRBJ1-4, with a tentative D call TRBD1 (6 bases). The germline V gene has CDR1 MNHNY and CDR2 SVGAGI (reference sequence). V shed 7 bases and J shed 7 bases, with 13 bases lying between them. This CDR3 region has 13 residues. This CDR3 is CASNRGQIEKLFF. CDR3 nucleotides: TGTGCCAGCAACCGAGGACAGATTGAAAAACTGTTTTTT.

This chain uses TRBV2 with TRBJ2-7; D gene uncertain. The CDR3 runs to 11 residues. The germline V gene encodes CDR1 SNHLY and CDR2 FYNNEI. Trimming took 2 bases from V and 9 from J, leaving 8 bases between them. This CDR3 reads CASSEQVGQYF. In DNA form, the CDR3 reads TGTGCCAGCAGTGAACAGGTCGGGCAGTACTTC. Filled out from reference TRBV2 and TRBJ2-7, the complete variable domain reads EPEVTQTPSHQVTQMGQEVILRCVPISNHLYFYWYRQILGQKVEFLVSFYNNEISEKSEIFDDQFSVERPDGSNFTLKIRSTKLEDSAMYFCASSEQVGQYFGPGTRLTVT.

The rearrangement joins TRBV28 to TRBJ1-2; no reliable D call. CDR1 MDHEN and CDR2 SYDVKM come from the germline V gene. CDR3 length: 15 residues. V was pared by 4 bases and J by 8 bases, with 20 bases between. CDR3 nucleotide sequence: TGTGCCAGCAGTTCGCCCGGGATCCCGGGTAAAGGCTACACCTTC. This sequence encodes CASSSPGIPGKGYTF.

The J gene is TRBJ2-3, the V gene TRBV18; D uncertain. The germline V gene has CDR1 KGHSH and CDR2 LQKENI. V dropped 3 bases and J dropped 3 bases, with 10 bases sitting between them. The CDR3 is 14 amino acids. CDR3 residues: CASSPPYSTDTQYF. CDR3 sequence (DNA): TGTGCCAGCTCACCTCCATACTCAACAGATACGCAGTATTTT.

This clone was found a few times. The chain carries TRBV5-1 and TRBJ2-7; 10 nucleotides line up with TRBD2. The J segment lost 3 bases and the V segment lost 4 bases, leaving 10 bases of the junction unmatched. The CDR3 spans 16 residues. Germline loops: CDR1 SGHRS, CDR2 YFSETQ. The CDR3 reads CASSTASSGSLYEQYF. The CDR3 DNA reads TGCGCCAGCAGCACGGCTTCTAGCGGGAGTCTCTACGAGCAGTACTTC. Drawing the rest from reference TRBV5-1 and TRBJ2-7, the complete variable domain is KAGVTQTPRYLIKTRGQQVTLSCSPISGHRSVSWYQQTPGQGLQFLFEYFSETQRNKGNFPGRFSGRQFSNSRSEMNVSTLELGDSALYLCASSTASSGSLYEQYFGPGTRLTVT.

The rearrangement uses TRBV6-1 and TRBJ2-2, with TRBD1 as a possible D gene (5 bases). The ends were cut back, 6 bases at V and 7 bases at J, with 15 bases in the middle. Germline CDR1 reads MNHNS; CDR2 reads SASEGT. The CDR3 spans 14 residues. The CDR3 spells CASRGSRGYGELFF. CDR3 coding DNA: TGTGCCAGCAGGGGTTCAAGGGGATACGGGGAGCTGTTTTTT.

As DNA, the CDR3 is TGCAGTGCTTACCGAACTTACGAGCAGTACTTC. Protein: CSAYRTYEQYF. V gene TRBV20-1 combines with J gene TRBJ2-7; D unresolved. Looked up from germline, CDR1 is DFQATT and CDR2 is SNEGSKA (reference sequence). CDR3 length: 11 residues. The germline V and J ends were trimmed by 5 bases and 4 bases, with 9 bases remaining between them.

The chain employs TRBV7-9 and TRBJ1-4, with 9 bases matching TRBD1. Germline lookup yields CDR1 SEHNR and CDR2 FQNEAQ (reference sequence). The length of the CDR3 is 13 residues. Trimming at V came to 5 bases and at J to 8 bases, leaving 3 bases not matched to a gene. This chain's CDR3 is CASSAGTGEKLFF. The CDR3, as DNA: TGTGCCAGCAGCGCCGGGACAGGGGAAAAACTGTTTTTT.

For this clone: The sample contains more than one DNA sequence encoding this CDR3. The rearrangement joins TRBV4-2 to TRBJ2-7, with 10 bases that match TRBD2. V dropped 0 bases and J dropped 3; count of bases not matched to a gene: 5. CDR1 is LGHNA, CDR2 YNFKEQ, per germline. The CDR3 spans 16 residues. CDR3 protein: CASSQDGASGSYEQYF. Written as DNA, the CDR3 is TGTGCCAGCAGCCAAGATGGAGCTAGCGGGAGCTACGAGCAGTACTTC.

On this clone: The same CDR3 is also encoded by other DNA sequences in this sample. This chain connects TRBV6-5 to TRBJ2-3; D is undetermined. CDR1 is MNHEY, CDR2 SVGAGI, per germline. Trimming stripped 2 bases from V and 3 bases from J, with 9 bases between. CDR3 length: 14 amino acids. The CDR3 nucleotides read TGTGCCAGCAGTTACCGGACCGGTACAGATACGCAGTATTTT. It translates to CASSYRTGTDTQYF.

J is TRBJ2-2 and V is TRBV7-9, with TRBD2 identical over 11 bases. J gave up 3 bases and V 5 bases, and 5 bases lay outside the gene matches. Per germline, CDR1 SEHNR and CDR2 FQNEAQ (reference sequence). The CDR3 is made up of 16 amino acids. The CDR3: CASSPGLAADTGELFF. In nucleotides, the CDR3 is TGTGCCAGCAGCCCGGGACTAGCGGCTGACACCGGGGAGCTGTTTTTT.

DNA for the CDR3: TGTGCCAGCAGCGTAGCACCTCACGATACGCAGTATTTT. This sequence encodes CASSVAPHDTQYF. The V gene is TRBV9, the J gene TRBJ2-3, with D hard to call. Per the germline V gene, CDR1 is SGDLS and CDR2 is YYNGEE. Trimming stripped 0 bases from V and 6 bases from J, with 8 bases between. The CDR3 consists of 13 residues.

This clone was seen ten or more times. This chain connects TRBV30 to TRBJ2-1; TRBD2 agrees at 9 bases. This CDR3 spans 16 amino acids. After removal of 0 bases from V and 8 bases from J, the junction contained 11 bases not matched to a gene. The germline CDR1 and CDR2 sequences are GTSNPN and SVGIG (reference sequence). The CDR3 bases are TGTGCCTGGAGTGTATTTGGAGGCGGGAGGGGCTATGAGCAGTTCTTC. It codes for CAWSVFGGGRGYEQFF.

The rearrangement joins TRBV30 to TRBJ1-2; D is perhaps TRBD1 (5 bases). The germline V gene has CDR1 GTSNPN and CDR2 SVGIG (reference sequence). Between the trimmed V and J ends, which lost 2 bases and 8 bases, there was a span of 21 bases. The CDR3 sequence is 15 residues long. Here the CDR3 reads CAWSISASRVSGYTF. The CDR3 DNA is TGTGCCTGGAGTATCAGTGCCTCCAGGGTGAGCGGCTACACCTTC.

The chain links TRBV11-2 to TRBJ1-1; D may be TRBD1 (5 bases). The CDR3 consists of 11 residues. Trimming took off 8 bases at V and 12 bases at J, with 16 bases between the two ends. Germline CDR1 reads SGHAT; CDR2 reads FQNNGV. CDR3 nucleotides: TGTGCCAGCCAGCGGGGGGGAAGTACTTTCTTT. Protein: CASQRGGSTFF. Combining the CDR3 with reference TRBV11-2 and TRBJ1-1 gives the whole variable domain EAGVAQSPRYKIIEKRQSVAFWCNPISGHATLYWYQQILGQGPKLLIQFQNNGVVDDSQLPKDRFSAERLKGVDSTLKIQPAKLEDSAVYLCASQRGGSTFFGQGTRLTVV.

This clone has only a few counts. The chain's CDR3 is CSAGRTNGYTF. CDR3 bases: TGCAGCGCCGGACGGACGAATGGCTACACCTTC. The rearrangement uses TRBV29-1 and TRBJ1-2; D gene unclear. With 7 bases removed from V and 6 bases from J, the gap between germline ends came to 12 bases. The germline V gene has CDR1 SQVTM and CDR2 ANQGSEA. This CDR3 has 11 residues.

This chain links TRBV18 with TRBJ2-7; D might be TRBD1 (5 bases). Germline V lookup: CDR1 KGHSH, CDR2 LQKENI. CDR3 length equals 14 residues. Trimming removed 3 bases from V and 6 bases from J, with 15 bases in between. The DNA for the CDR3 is TGTGCCAGCTCACCTCAGGGTAGGTCGGGCGAGCAGTACTTC. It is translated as CASSPQGRSGEQYF.

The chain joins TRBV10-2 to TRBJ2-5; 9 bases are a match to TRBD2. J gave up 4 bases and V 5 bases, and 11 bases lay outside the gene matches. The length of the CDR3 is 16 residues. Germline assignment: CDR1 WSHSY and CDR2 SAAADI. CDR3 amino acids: CASSPPSGIGRETQYF. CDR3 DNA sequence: TGCGCCAGCAGTCCGCCTAGCGGGATTGGAAGAGAGACCCAGTACTTC.

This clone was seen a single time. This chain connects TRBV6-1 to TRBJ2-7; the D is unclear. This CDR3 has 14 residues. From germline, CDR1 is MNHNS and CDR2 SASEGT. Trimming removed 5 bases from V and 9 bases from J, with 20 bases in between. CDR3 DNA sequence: TGTGCCAGCAGTTTTATTTTAAGTCCTTCGGCGCAGTACTTC. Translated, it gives CASSFILSPSAQYF.